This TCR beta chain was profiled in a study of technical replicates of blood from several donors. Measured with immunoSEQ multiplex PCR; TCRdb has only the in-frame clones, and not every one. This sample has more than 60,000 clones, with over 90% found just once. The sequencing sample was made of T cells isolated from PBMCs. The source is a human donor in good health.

The CDR3 region has the DNA TGTGCCATCAGTGAGTCGGAGTATGGCTACACCTTC. Its protein product is CAISESEYGYTF. This chain links TRBV10-3 with TRBJ1-2; D gene uncertain. The germline V gene has CDR1 ENHRY and CDR2 SYGVKD. The ends were cut back, 0 bases at V and 5 bases at J, with 4 bases in the middle. The CDR3 spans 12 residues.